Shown below are 2 T cell receptor beta chains from a single sample sequenced in a study of B cell selection in AIRE deficiency. The method was immunoSEQ multiplex PCR; TCRdb's version includes in-frame clones alone and lacks a portion of them. The sample lists roughly 24,000 clones, approximately 90% occurring once. Regulatory T cells were sorted as CD4+CD25hiCD127low/negative cells. The source material was CD4+CD25+ Tregs sorted from PBMCs. Receptors were obtained from a human donor in good health.

The chain links TRBV27 to TRBJ1-4, with 12 positions matching TRBD1. From germline, CDR1 is MNHEY and CDR2 SMNVEV (reference sequence). Trimming removed 5 bases from V and 13 bases from J; junction bases left unmatched: 8. The CDR3 consists of 14 residues. CDR3 loop: CASSRGQGASALFF. CDR3 coding DNA: TGTGCCAGCAGTAGGGGACAGGGGGCCTCGGCACTGTTTTTT.

The count of this clone is one. The rearrangement links TRBV5-1 to TRBJ2-1; TRBD1 matches 7 bases. CDR3 size: 15 residues. After removal of 4 bases from V and 6 bases from J, the junction contained 10 bases not matched to a gene. The germline CDR1 and CDR2 sequences are SGHRS and YFSETQ. DNA of the CDR3: TGCGCCAGCAGCGGGACGGACAGGTGGGGCAATGAGCAGTTCTTC. Amino acids: CASSGTDRWGNEQFF.